This TCR beta chain appears in the sequencing data of a study of blood T cells in healthy people across ages. Drawing of peripheral blood yielded about 9.6 milliliters from each donor. Combining a sample-barcoded 5' primer with a J-beta primer mix, a second PCR ran for roughly 7 to 12 cycles. All cDNA molecules were each tagged by a template-switch adaptor with 12 random nucleotides. TCRdb reanalysed the 5' RACE reads using MiXCR and keeps one entry per CDR3 protein. The repertoire has around 280,000 distinct CDR3 sequences, roughly a quarter of them found once; the top ten carry approximately 30%. This CDR3 has 15 amino acids. The V and J ends lost 2 bases and 2 bases respectively, with 13 bases between them. Germline V CDR1 and CDR2: SGHKS, YYEKEE (reference sequence).

Sequences were obtained from blood. The sequence came from a woman aged 65 to 85 in good health. The chain joins TRBV5-5 to TRBJ2-5; perhaps D is TRBD1 or TRBD2 (5 bases each). CDR3 DNA sequence: TGTGCCAGCAGCTTCCCGACGGGGCGACAAGAGACCCAGTACTTC. Translation gives CASSFPTGRQETQYF.